A selection of T cell receptor beta chains follows, all from one sample in a study of blood T cell repertoires in COVID-19. Clones were read by immunoSEQ multiplex PCR, and TCRdb kept only the in-frame ones, dropping some. The sample contains about 150,000 clones, approximately 91% of which appear only once. The sequencing sample was made of peripheral blood. These receptor sequences come from a human donor in a cohort sampled during active COVID-19. CDR3s include the opening cysteine and the closing phenylalanine or tryptophan. Each record gives: V gene, D gene, clone size, J gene, CDR3 DNA, CDR3 protein. D genes are given only for firm matches. Size is omitted from some rows. Given values are once, few, many or a class for expanded clones.

TRBV7-2	.	.	TRBJ1-6	TGTGCCAGCAGCTTGACGACAGGCCAGGTTGGGTCACCCCTCCACTTT	CASSLTTGQVGSPLHF
TRBV11-2	TRBD2	.	TRBJ2-7	TGTGCCAGCAGCTCAAGAAGCGGGAGGTCCTACGAGCAGTACTTC	CASSSRSGRSYEQYF
TRBV27	TRBD1	.	TRBJ1-5	TGTGCCAGCAGTTTAAGACCGGGACAGGGGAGTCAGCCCCAGCATTTT	CASSLRPGQGSQPQHF
TRBV11-2	TRBD2	.	TRBJ2-5	TGTGCCAGCAGCCGCTATAGCGGGGGAAAAGAGACCCAGTACTTC	CASSRYSGGKETQYF
TRBV29-1	.	once	TRBJ1-1	TGCAGCGTTTGTGGCCTGAACACTGAAGCTTTCTTT	CSVCGLNTEAFF
TRBV15	TRBD1	.	TRBJ2-2	TGTGCCACCAGCAGTCCCAGGACAGGGGTTCACACCGGGGAGCTGTTTTTT	CATSSPRTGVHTGELFF
TRBV7-9	.	.	TRBJ1-2	TGTGCCAGCAGCTTAGACCCTGAGCCTTATGGCTACACCTTC	CASSLDPEPYGYTF
TRBV11-2	TRBD1	.	TRBJ2-5	TGTGCCAGCAGCTTAGGGAACAGGGGGCGGGAGACCCAGTACTTC	CASSLGNRGRETQYF
TRBV19	.	.	TRBJ2-5	TGTGCCAGTAGGGGAGGCGAGACCCAGTACTTC	CASRGGETQYF
TRBV7-8	.	.	TRBJ1-2	TGTGCCAGCAGCATCACAGGTCGCGGTGGCTACACCTTC	CASSITGRGGYTF
TRBV30	.	.	TRBJ2-5	TGTGCCTGGAGTATAGGGGGGGCCCGGGAGACCCAGTACTTC	CAWSIGGARETQYF
TRBV6-5	.	.	TRBJ2-2	TGTGCCAGCAGTTACTTCTCCACCGGGGAGCTGTTTTTT	CASSYFSTGELFF
TRBV1	.	.	TRBJ2-7	TGCACCAGCAGCCAAGATGTAGACACCTACGAGCAGTACTTC	CTSSQDVDTYEQYF
TRBV4-1	.	.	TRBJ1-3	TGCGCCAGCAGCCTGGGCGCCGTGGGTCTGATTACTGGAAACACCATATATTTT	CASSLGAVGLITGNTIYF
TRBV5-1	TRBD2	.	TRBJ2-5	TGCGCCAGCAGCTTTGTAGCGGGAGCTCAAGAGACCCAGTACTTC	CASSFVAGAQETQYF
TRBV7-2	.	.	TRBJ2-7	TGTGCCAGCAGCTTAGTCGAACAGTCCCTCCTCTACGAGCAGTACTTC	CASSLVEQSLLYEQYF
TRBV29-1	.	.	TRBJ2-5	TGCAGCGTTGATGCAGGGTCCCTCCAAGAGACCCAGTACTTC	CSVDAGSLQETQYF
TRBV2	TRBD2	.	TRBJ2-7	TGTGCCAGCAGTTTCAGCGGGAGGTACGAGCAGTACTTC	CASSFSGRYEQYF
TRBV30	.	.	TRBJ2-5	TGTGCCTGGAATCGAGTTTTTGAGACCCAGTACTTC	CAWNRVFETQYF
TRBV28	.	.	TRBJ2-1	TGTGCCAGCAGCTATTCAGGGTTTGAGCAGTTCTTC	CASSYSGFEQFF
TRBV7-3	TRBD2	.	TRBJ2-1	TGTGCCAGCAGCCTAAACCCGGGACTAGCGGGGTACAATGAGCAGTTCTTC	CASSLNPGLAGYNEQFF
TRBV7-3	TRBD2	.	TRBJ2-1	TGTGCCAGCAGCTTACAAGCGGGGGGCTCGAGCTCCTACAATGAGCAGTTCTTC	CASSLQAGGSSSYNEQFF
TRBV7-2	TRBD2	few	TRBJ2-2	TGTGCCAGCAGCCTACTGCGGGTGGTAGCGGGGAGCACCGGGGAGCTGTTTTTT	CASSLLRVVAGSTGELFF
TRBV11-2	.	.	TRBJ2-3	TGTGCCAGCATCTCTAAGATGGATACGCAGTATTTT	CASISKMDTQYF
TRBV7-9	.	.	TRBJ2-1	TGTGCCAGCAGGTTTGCGGGGTACAATGAGCAGTTCTTC	CASRFAGYNEQFF
TRBV18	.	.	TRBJ1-1	TGTGCCAGCTCAGACGGGAGACGGGCTGAAGCTTTCTTT	CASSDGRRAEAFF
TRBV5-4	TRBD1	.	TRBJ1-2	TGTGCCAGCAGCTGGAGACAGGGGGCGGACTATGGCTACACCTTC	CASSWRQGADYGYTF
TRBV6-5	TRBD2	.	TRBJ2-1	TGTGCCAGCAGCCGGGGACTAGTGCAGGAGCAGTTCTTC	CASSRGLVQEQFF
TRBV12-1	.	.	TRBJ1-2	TGTGCCAGCAGCTTAAACAGGGGCGGCTATGGCTACACCTTC	CASSLNRGGYGYTF
TRBV5-1	.	few	TRBJ1-2	TGCGCCAGCAGCCAGGCTTTGGGTGGCTACACCTTC	CASSQALGGYTF
TRBV6-6	.	.	TRBJ1-1	TGTGCCAGCAGTCGACGACCGGGACACCTGAACACTGAAGCTTTCTTT	CASSRRPGHLNTEAFF
TRBV27	TRBD1	.	TRBJ1-2	TGTGCCAGCAGTGCTCGGACAGGGGTTTCCGGCTACACCTTC	CASSARTGVSGYTF
TRBV7-9	.	.	TRBJ2-1	TGTGCCAGCAGCTTTTCGAGTTACAATGAGCAGTTCTTC	CASSFSSYNEQFF
TRBV6-5	TRBD1	.	TRBJ1-5	TGTGCCAGCAGCAAGACAGGGAACAATCAGCCCCAGCATTTT	CASSKTGNNQPQHF
TRBV28	.	few	TRBJ1-3	TGTGCCAGCAGTCAAGGGACAAGTCTAGGGATATATTTT	CASSQGTSLGIYF
TRBV30	TRBD1	.	TRBJ2-6	TGTGCCTGGAGTGTACGGGACAGGGTCATAGACTCTGGGGCCAACGTCCTGACTTTC	CAWSVRDRVIDSGANVLTF
TRBV20-1	TRBD1	.	TRBJ1-2	TGCAGTGCTAGTCTCTATAGGGACAGGGGTTATGGCTACACCTTC	CSASLYRDRGYGYTF
TRBV9	.	.	TRBJ2-3	TGTGCCAGCAGCGTAGGTGGAGGTCTCAGCGGCAGAAGCACAGATACGCAGTATTTT	CASSVGGGLSGRSTDTQYF
TRBV7-6	TRBD2	.	TRBJ2-7	TGTGCCAGCAGCTTACGGGGGGGCAGTTCCTACGAGCAGTACTTC	CASSLRGGSSYEQYF
TRBV5-6	.	.	TRBJ2-7	TGTGCCAGCAGCTTGGTGGAGTCCTACGAGCAGTACTTC	CASSLVESYEQYF
TRBV5-1	.	few	TRBJ2-7	TGCGCCAGCAGCTTGGGACAGCCAGCGGAGCAGTACTTC	CASSLGQPAEQYF
TRBV4-1	TRBD2	.	TRBJ2-1	TGCGCCAGCAGCCCGGATAAAGCGGGGGGGGGACGAAGCTCCTACAATGAGCAGTTCTTC	CASSPDKAGGGRSSYNEQFF
TRBV6-1	.	.	TRBJ1-3	TGTGCCAGCAGTGAACGGCGGATCTCTGGAAACACCATATATTTT	CASSERRISGNTIYF
TRBV11-3	.	.	TRBJ2-5	TGTGCCAGCAGCTTGGGGGACACCCACCAAGAGACCCAGTACTTC	CASSLGDTHQETQYF
TRBV4-1	.	once	TRBJ2-2	TGCGCCAGCAGCCAAGATAGGGTGTGGCAGGGGAGCACCGGGGAGCTGTTTTTT	CASSQDRVWQGSTGELFF
TRBV27	TRBD2	.	TRBJ2-6	TGTGCCAGCAGTTTCGGACTAGCTGACGGGGCCAACGTCCTGACTTTC	CASSFGLADGANVLTF
TRBV3-1/TRBV3-2	TRBD2	.	TRBJ2-5	TGTGCCAGCAGCCAGGCGCTAGCGGGGGGGCAGGGGACCCAGTACTTC	CASSQALAGGQGTQYF
TRBV7-8	.	.	TRBJ1-5	TGTGCCAGCAGCTTACCGGGGGAAGGCAATCAGCCCCAGCATTTT	CASSLPGEGNQPQHF
TRBV18	TRBD1	.	TRBJ2-7	TGTGCCAGCTCACAGGGACAGGGGCTCCCTTACGAGCAGTACTTC	CASSQGQGLPYEQYF
TRBV9	.	many	TRBJ1-1	TGTGCCAGCAGCGCCCGCCGGGACTCCGAAGCTTTCTTT	CASSARRDSEAFF
TRBV19	.	.	TRBJ2-7	TGTGCCAGTAGTACGGCTCTAGCCCCCTCCTACGAGCAGTACTTC	CASSTALAPSYEQYF
TRBV6-6	TRBD1	.	TRBJ2-6	TGTGCCAGCAGTCGCAACCGGGACAGGGGCATTTCTGGGGCCAACGTCCTGACTTTC	CASSRNRDRGISGANVLTF
TRBV9	TRBD1	.	TRBJ1-5	TGTGCCAGCAGCGTAGGGAGAGGGGGCCCCAATCAGCCCCAGCATTTT	CASSVGRGGPNQPQHF
TRBV12-3/TRBV12-4	.	.	TRBJ2-7	TGTGCCAGCAGTGAGGGTTCCTACGAGCAGTACTTC	CASSEGSYEQYF
TRBV4-3	TRBD1	.	TRBJ1-1	TGCGCCAGCAGCCAAGGGACAGGGGCCTTGAACACTGAAGCTTTCTTT	CASSQGTGALNTEAFF
TRBV4-1	.	.	TRBJ1-1	TGCGCCAGCAGCCAAGATCAAACAGGGTACATGAACACTGAAGCTTTCTTT	CASSQDQTGYMNTEAFF
TRBV29-1	.	.	TRBJ2-1	TGCAGCGTTGGATGGGGCGATGAGCAGTTCTTC	CSVGWGDEQFF
TRBV20-1	.	.	TRBJ1-1	TGCAGTGCTAGTGTGGGCCGCGAAGCTTTCTTT	CSASVGREAFF